This T cell receptor beta chain is from a study of technical replicates of blood from a few donors. This clone has just one count. Profiled with immunoSEQ multiplex PCR; TCRdb holds only in-frame clones, not every one. The table lists around 72,000 clones, around 91% of them singletons. The CDR3 runs 17 residues. CDR1 SGHDN and CDR2 FVKESK come from the germline V gene. The V gene lost 0 bases and the J gene lost 5 bases, with 17 bases spanning the gap. This TCR was recovered from a human donor in good health. Some clones in this sample may be carry-over from other donors' samples. The gene calls are TRBV14 and TRBJ1-5; no clear D. Sequencing was done on a sample of T cells isolated from PBMCs. This CDR3 reads CASSQDRLSGRDQPQHF. The CDR3 bases are TGTGCCAGCAGCCAAGACCGATTATCGGGAAGAGATCAGCCCCAGCATTTT.